The entry that follows covers one T cell receptor beta chain sequence. Its antigen remains unidentified. The sample belongs to a study of CD8 T cells in ankylosing spondylitis. Study conclusions and caveats: Clones that were linked to disease were CD8+ and were relatively rare in peripheral blood. Apparently characteristic of ankylosing spondylitis blood was a TCR beta motif (about eight highly homologous variants). As reported, disease-linked clones showed significant enrichment in matched ankylosing spondylitis synovial fluid. Previous work reported some of these motif variants in the synovial fluid and blood of reactive arthritis.

Quantitative 5'-RACE with molecular barcodes generated TCR beta libraries. TCRdb reanalysed the 5' RACE reads using MiXCR and keeps one entry per CDR3 protein. The table lists hundreds of thousands of distinct CDR3 sequences, around 26% of them singletons. The sample taken for sequencing was blood, either unsorted or a sorted T cell fraction (not recorded which). The sequence came from a male donor with ankylosing spondylitis.

CDR3 sequence reads: CATGTLSSGANVLTF. CDR3 bases: TGTGCCACTGGGACACTGAGCTCTGGGGCCAACGTCCTGACTTTC. The chain joins TRBV2 to TRBJ2-6; the D gene is possibly TRBD1 (6 bases). CDR3 size: 15 residues. CDR1 SNHLY and CDR2 FYNNEI come from the germline V gene. The V gene lost 10 bases and the J gene lost 0 bases, with 13 bases spanning the gap.